This T cell receptor beta chain was recorded in a study of T-cell reconstitution after alpha-beta-depleted transplantation in children. Study-wide results and limits: Expanded graft clones, several hundred of them, were reportedly the source of alpha-beta T cells about two months after transplant. Hyperexpanded clones declined; after one year, newly produced T cells mostly supplied diversity.

The authors prepared the TCRbeta library with unique molecular identifiers. TCRdb reanalysed the PCR reads using MiXCR and keeps one entry per CDR3 protein. This sample has some 600,000 distinct CDR3 sequences, with 10% to 15% found just once. The CDR3 runs to 18 residues. CDR1 and CDR2 (germline): MNHEY, SMNVEV (reference sequence). V gave up 5 bases and J gave up 6 bases, with 23 bases separating them. A word on this clonotype: Its antigen is currently unknown. This is likely a read error, given that the CDR3 carries no conserved phenylalanine or tryptophan at its end.

The sample consisted of PBMCs, mostly from graft donor cells, taken 360 days after TCRalphabeta/CD19-depleted stem cell transplant. The rearrangement links TRBV27 to TRBJ1-6; D remains ambiguous. The sequence came from a male patient aged 10 to 17 who had a stem cell transplant for acute myeloid leukemia, so the T cells may come from the graft donor. The CDR3 protein is CASSPLGGGLGPNSPLHC. CDR3 DNA sequence: TGTGCCAGCAGTCCTCTCGGAGGAGGGCTAGGCCCTAATTCACCCCTCCACTGT.